Reported below is one T cell receptor (beta chain). This sample stems from a study of shared clonotypes between healthy human individuals. V was cut by 3 bases and J by 8 bases, with 16 bases left in between. In germline, CDR1 is LNHDA, CDR2 SQIVND (reference sequence). The CDR3 is 15 residues long. Deep-level assay runs were performed. Clones were sequenced by immunoSEQ multiplex PCR, and TCRdb holds only the in-frame ones, with some missing. The sample includes hundreds of thousands of clones, around 73% of them seen just once. Each sample came from a Caucasian adult donor living in Nashville, Tennessee.

The clonotype was recovered from a woman aged 25-40 years in good health. Sequencing was performed on memory CD4+ T cells sorted from blood. Specified subset: CD45RA-negative fraction. The chain joins TRBV19 to TRBJ1-4; D may be TRBD1 (6 bases). In DNA, the CDR3 is TGTGCCAGTAGTATGGCTGGGAACAGGGTCGAAAAACTGTTTTTT. This encodes CASSMAGNRVEKLFF.